The 27 T cell receptor beta chains in this list originate from one sample, sequenced in a study of identical twins. TCRdb reprocessed the 5' RACE reads with MiXCR, giving one entry per CDR3 protein. Counted here are some 560,000 distinct CDR3 sequences, 9.6% occurring once; the ten biggest clones make up under 3.5%. These data were also reused for a study on yellow fever vaccine responses in identical twins.

Sequencing was carried out using PBMCs. These receptor sequences come from a woman between 18 and 30 years old in good health.

The J gene is TRBJ2-7, the V gene TRBV6-1; unclear D gene. Germline V lookup: CDR1 MNHNS, CDR2 SASEGT. V was pared by 2 bases and J by 1 base, with 9 bases between. This CDR3 region has 14 residues. CDR3 sequence reads: CASSENIESYEQYF. CDR3 sequence (DNA): TGTGCCAGCAGTGAAAACATCGAGTCCTACGAGCAGTACTTC.

This clonotype occurred a few times. CDR3 sequence (DNA): TGTGCCAGCAGAATCTTCGATATCTCCTATAATTCACCCCTCCACTTT. Its translation is CASRIFDISYNSPLHF. V usage is TRBV6-1 and J usage is TRBJ1-6; D gene uncertain. The V end was cut by 6 bases, the J end by 0 bases, with 12 bases between. The CDR3 contains 16 residues. CDR1 is MNHNS and CDR2 is SASEGT in the germline V gene.

The V gene is TRBV27, the J gene TRBJ1-4; 8 bases fit TRBD1. The CDR3 sequence is 14 residues long. V lost 5 bases, J lost 8 bases, and 7 bases stayed unmatched. Looked up from germline, CDR1 is MNHEY and CDR2 is SMNVEV (reference sequence). This CDR3 is CASSPGGAGEKLFF. DNA of the CDR3: TGTGCCAGCAGTCCAGGGGGCGCGGGGGAAAAACTGTTTTTT.

This clonotype was counted many times. V and J are TRBV6-5 and TRBJ2-2; D may be TRBD1 (5 bases). Looked up from germline, CDR1 is MNHEY and CDR2 is SVGAGI. The CDR3 is 14 amino acids. Trimming left V 2 bases short and J 8 bases short, with 12 bases between. The CDR3 DNA reads TGTGCCAGCAGTTACACAGGAAAGAAGGGGGAGCTGTTTTTT. This codes for CASSYTGKKGELFF.

This chain connects TRBV4-2 to TRBJ2-5, with D uncertain. CDR1 LGHNA and CDR2 YNFKEQ come from the germline V gene. V was cut by 0 bases and J by 5 bases, with 13 bases left in between. The CDR3 contains 15 residues. CDR3 loop: CASSQEENSLETQYF. The DNA of the CDR3 is TGTGCCAGCAGCCAAGAGGAGAATAGCCTGGAGACCCAGTACTTC.

The CDR3 loop reads CASSFLVQGSGEQYF. The DNA for the CDR3 is TGTGCCAGCAGTTTTCTGGTACAGGGAAGTGGCGAGCAGTACTTC. The chain employs TRBV12-3 or TRBV12-4 and TRBJ2-7; the D gene is possibly TRBD1 (6 bases). This CDR3 is built from 15 residues. V shed 3 bases and J shed 6 bases, with 18 bases lying between them.

CDR3 sequence reads: CASSLLGLLGEGSEQFF. CDR3 DNA: TGTGCCAGCAGTTTATTGGGGCTTTTGGGGGAGGGGAGTGAGCAGTTCTTC. V usage is TRBV28 and J usage is TRBJ2-1, with 7 bases lining up with TRBD2. Germline V gives CDR1 MDHEN, CDR2 SYDVKM. The CDR3 contains 17 residues. V lost 1 base, J lost 9 bases, and 15 bases stayed unmatched. The variable domain in full, with the rest retrieved from reference TRBV28 and TRBJ2-1, is DVKVTQSSRYLVKRTGEKVFLECVQDMDHENMFWYRQDPGLGLRLIYFSYDVKMKEKGDIPEGYSVSREKKERFSLILESASTNQTSMYLCASSLLGLLGEGSEQFFGPGTRLTVL.

This clonotype was recorded at least ten times. The gene calls are TRBV28 and TRBJ2-5; 7 bases are shared with TRBD1. With V trimmed by 4 bases and J by 3 bases, 11 bases remained unmatched. Germline V gives CDR1 MDHEN, CDR2 SYDVKM. CDR3 size: 16 residues. CDR3 residues: CASSWEAGTAEETQYF. Here the CDR3 DNA reads TGTGCCAGCAGTTGGGAAGCCGGGACAGCGGAAGAGACCCAGTACTTC.

At least ten counts were recorded for this clonotype. The chain is built from TRBV5-1 and TRBJ2-4; D may correspond to TRBD1 or TRBD2 (6 bases each). V was shortened by 0 bases and J by 1 base, with 11 bases between the two germline ends. Germline loops: CDR1 SGHRS, CDR2 YFSETQ. The CDR3 loop spans 16 amino acids. This CDR3 reads CASSLVGGTAKNIQYF. The CDR3 DNA reads TGCGCCAGCAGCTTGGTAGGGGGGACGGCCAAAAACATTCAGTACTTC. The full variable domain, rest sourced from reference TRBV5-1 and TRBJ2-4, is KAGVTQTPRYLIKTRGQQVTLSCSPISGHRSVSWYQQTPGQGLQFLFEYFSETQRNKGNFPGRFSGRQFSNSRSEMNVSTLELGDSALYLCASSLVGGTAKNIQYFGAGTRLSVL.

A note on this clonotype: This may be a read error, as it is one base from a much larger clone. The CDR3 sequence: CGSSPRYEQYF. CDR3 nucleotide sequence: TGTGGCAGCAGCCCGAGGTACGAGCAGTACTTC. The J gene is TRBJ2-7, the V gene TRBV7-9; D ambiguous. Germline values: CDR1 SEHNR, CDR2 FQNEAQ (reference sequence). The CDR3 is 11 amino acids.

The chain employs TRBV27 and TRBJ2-3, with 7 bases that match TRBD2. Germline CDR1 MNHEY, CDR2 SMNVEV (reference sequence). Unmatched junction bases numbered 16, after V lost 5 bases and J lost 2 bases. This CDR3 is built from 18 residues. Written as DNA, the CDR3 is TGTGCCAGCAGTCCCTACCTCTCCCCAGCGGGAACCACAGATACGCAGTATTTT. Its translation: CASSPYLSPAGTTDTQYF.

This clonotype has just a few counts. V is TRBV12-3 or TRBV12-4 and J is TRBJ2-7; 13 bases align to TRBD2. The CDR3 totals 16 residues. The junction had 5 bases not matched to a gene; V was cut back by 1 base and J by 5 bases. In nucleotides, the CDR3 is TGTGCCAGCAGTTTAGGTCCCGGGACTAGCGGGAACGAGCAGTACTTC. The encoded protein is CASSLGPGTSGNEQYF.

To note about this clonotype: Here the CDR3 omits its conserved ending phenylalanine or tryptophan, so a read error is the likely source. The chain employs TRBV28 and TRBJ2-7; 8 positions agree with TRBD1. Trimming removed 5 bases from V and 0 bases from J; junction bases left unmatched: 9. Germline V gives CDR1 MDHEN, CDR2 SYDVKM. CDR3 length equals 16 residues. This chain's CDR3 is CASSPGTGSISYEQYL. Here the CDR3 DNA reads TGTGCCAGCAGTCCCGGGACAGGATCGATCTCCTACGAGCAGTACTTG.

The genes are TRBV25-1 and TRBJ2-1, with 14 positions matching TRBD2. The CDR3 runs 20 residues. Trimming removed 4 bases from V and 9 bases from J; junction bases left unmatched: 20. Germline CDR1 MGHDK, CDR2 SYGVNS. The CDR3 region has the DNA TGTGCCAGCAGTGGCCCTTTCAAGGGACTAGCGGGAGTTATGTACGGTGAGCAGTTCTTC. Translating gives CASSGPFKGLAGVMYGEQFF.

This clonotype was seen ten or more times. The rearrangement links TRBV5-1 to TRBJ1-4, with TRBD1 matching 7 bases. The CDR3 loop spans 15 amino acids. Germline V gene lookup returns CDR1 SGHRS and CDR2 YFSETQ. The junction had 5 bases not matched to a gene; V was cut back by 2 bases and J by 4 bases. Here the CDR3 DNA reads TGCGCCAGCAGCTTCGAGACAGGGATTAATGAAAAACTGTTTTTT. As protein: CASSFETGINEKLFF.

This rearrangement joins TRBV20-1 to TRBJ1-2; no firm D call. In germline, CDR1 is DFQATT, CDR2 SNEGSKA (reference sequence). This CDR3 has 13 residues. Trimming removed 4 bases at V and 6 bases at J, with 15 bases between. CDR3 in amino acids: CSAILTGVDGYTF. CDR3 in DNA: TGCAGTGCTATATTAACGGGAGTGGATGGCTACACCTTC.

This clonotype turned up a few times. This chain joins TRBV20-1 and TRBJ2-5; 8 bases line up with TRBD2. This CDR3 has 14 amino acids. V lost 0 bases and J lost 4; bases outside the gene matches: 4. CDR1 is DFQATT, CDR2 SNEGSKA, per germline (reference sequence). CDR3 bases: TGCAGTGCTAGAGATTGGCGGGGGGCAGAGACCCAGTACTTC. Translated, it gives CSARDWRGAETQYF.

This clonotype was counted many times. The genes are TRBV6-6 and TRBJ2-3; D not resolved. The CDR3 sequence is 13 residues long. V was shortened by 6 bases and J by 0 bases, with 7 bases between the two germline ends. Germline loops: CDR1 MNHNY, CDR2 SVGAGI (reference sequence). The CDR3 sequence is CASRPYSTDTQYF. The CDR3 DNA sequence: TGTGCCAGCAGACCCTATAGCACAGATACGCAGTATTTT.

In this sample, this clonotype turned up many times. V gene TRBV12-3 or TRBV12-4 combines with J gene TRBJ2-7; the D is unclear. V was clipped by 3 bases and J by 3 bases, with 12 bases between them. The CDR3 has 14 amino acids. CDR3 residues: CASSFRPTDYEQYF. The CDR3 region has the DNA TGTGCCAGCAGTTTTCGCCCCACCGACTACGAGCAGTACTTC.

CDR3 in DNA: TGCAGTGCTAGATTTTCGGTGACCGGGGAGCTGTTTTTT. It yields the protein CSARFSVTGELFF. The chain has TRBV20-1 and TRBJ2-2, with D unclear. Trimming cost V 2 bases and J 5 bases, with 9 bases left between them. Germline CDR1 and CDR2: DFQATT and SNEGSKA (reference sequence). There are 13 residues in the CDR3.

V and J are TRBV4-3 and TRBJ1-2; TRBD1 might be the D (5 bases). Trimming shortened V by 3 bases and J by 2 bases, and 10 bases separated the two germline ends. The CDR3 spans 14 residues. Germline values: CDR1 LGHNA, CDR2 YSLEER. CDR3 region: CASSQETVNYGYTF. DNA for the CDR3: TGCGCCAGCAGCCAGGAGACAGTCAACTATGGCTACACCTTC.

This chain joins TRBV12-5 and TRBJ2-3; 7 bases fit TRBD2. The CDR3 sequence is 14 residues long. CDR1 and CDR2 from the germline V gene are LGHNT and FRNRAP. V shed 6 bases, J shed 4 bases, and the junction held 7 bases outside the gene matches. The CDR3 DNA follows: TGTGCTAGTGGACTAGGACTAGGATCAGATACGCAGTATTTT. This gives the protein CASGLGLGSDTQYF.

This clonotype was observed at least ten times. This sequence joins TRBV5-1 and TRBJ1-2; a possible D gene is TRBD1 (6 bases). The V and J ends lost 4 bases and 3 bases respectively, with 10 bases between them. Germline V lookup: CDR1 SGHRS, CDR2 YFSETQ. CDR3 length: 13 residues. CDR3 sequence: CASSVQGDYGYTF. In DNA form, the CDR3 reads TGCGCCAGCAGCGTACAGGGAGACTATGGCTACACCTTC.

This clonotype was seen a handful of times. The chain joins TRBV20-1 to TRBJ2-4, with TRBD2 matching 7 bases. CDR1 and CDR2 (germline): DFQATT, SNEGSKA (reference sequence). The CDR3 is 14 residues long. The trim removed 5 bases at V and 7 bases at J, leaving 11 bases unmatched. This CDR3 reads CSAGGPGTMNIQYF. DNA for the CDR3: TGCAGTGCTGGGGGTCCCGGGACTATGAACATTCAGTACTTC.

The genes are TRBV19 and TRBJ2-5; D is possibly TRBD1 or TRBD2 (6 bases each). The CDR3 is 14 amino acids. V was cut by 4 bases and J by 4 bases, with 13 bases left in between. Germline V gene lookup returns CDR1 LNHDA and CDR2 SQIVND (reference sequence). CDR3 residues: CASSTRGRGETQYF. The CDR3 DNA reads TGTGCCAGTAGTACACGGGGGCGAGGAGAGACCCAGTACTTC.

This clonotype showed up just a few times. J is TRBJ1-1 and V is TRBV5-1; D is uncertain. This CDR3 comprises 13 residues. V dropped 6 bases and J dropped 11 bases, with 20 bases sitting between them. Per the germline V gene, CDR1 is SGHRS and CDR2 is YFSETQ. The CDR3 coding sequence is TGCGCCAGCACTCTAGATTCCGGGCCTTCGGCTTTCTTT. It specifies CASTLDSGPSAFF.

V is TRBV9 and J is TRBJ1-1; 8 nucleotides line up with TRBD1. Unmatched junction bases numbered 6, after V lost 4 bases and J lost 7 bases. The germline gives CDR1 SGDLS, CDR2 YYNGEE. The CDR3 extends over 13 amino acids. The DNA of the CDR3 is TGTGCCAGCAGCCCTCGGACAGGGAATGAAGCTTTCTTT. It specifies CASSPRTGNEAFF.